A single sample is the source of the 26 T cell receptor beta chains below, sequenced in a study of graft-versus-host responses after intestinal transplantation. Method: immunoSEQ multiplex PCR; TCRdb's copy keeps in-frame clones and lacks some. The sample includes about 78,000 clones, 90% of them seen just once. Their antigens are not known. The material sequenced was unstimulated CD8+ T cells sorted from spleen or lymph node cells, taken before transplant. These TCRs come from a human donor who was the organ donor for an intestinal transplant.

This clone has more than one count but fewer than ten. The chain uses TRBV19 and TRBJ1-2, with 8 bases matching TRBD1. V gave up 6 bases and J gave up 6 bases; unmatched junction bases: 9. The CDR3 is made up of 14 amino acids. CDR1 and CDR2 from the germline V gene are LNHDA and SQIVND (reference sequence). Here the CDR3 DNA reads TGTGCCAGTAGCTTTACAGGGGGAACTGATGGCTACACCTTC. Its protein is CASSFTGGTDGYTF.

The chain carries TRBV30 and TRBJ1-4; D gene ambiguous. CDR1 is GTSNPN and CDR2 is SVGIG in the germline V gene (reference sequence). Trimming took 6 bases from V and 0 from J, leaving 11 bases between them. The CDR3 has 14 residues. The CDR3 protein is CACRFSPTNEKLFF. The CDR3 bases are TGTGCCTGCCGCTTCAGTCCAACTAATGAAAAACTGTTTTTT.

The chain couples TRBV9 to TRBJ2-3, with D possibly being TRBD1 (5 bases). The V end lost 0 bases, the J end lost 0 bases, and 8 bases lay between the germline ends. Germline assignment: CDR1 SGDLS and CDR2 YYNGEE. The CDR3 consists of 15 residues. The CDR3 bases are TGTGCCAGCAGCGTAGGGACATCTAGCACAGATACGCAGTATTTT. It translates to CASSVGTSSTDTQYF. The full variable domain, with the rest looked up from reference TRBV9 and TRBJ2-3, is DSGVTQTPKHLITATGQRVTLRCSPRSGDLSVYWYQQSLDQGLQFLIQYYNGEERAKGNILERFSAQQFPDLHSELNLSSLELGDSALYFCASSVGTSSTDTQYFGPGTRLTVL.

V usage is TRBV4-1 and J usage is TRBJ1-5; D gene uncertain. V lost 0 bases and J lost 5, with 14 bases in between. The CDR3 is made up of 16 amino acids. Germline CDR1 reads MGHRA; CDR2 reads YSYEKL. As DNA, the CDR3 is TGCGCCAGCAGCCAAGATTTGGGCCAAGGTTATCAGCCCCAGCATTTT. Translated: CASSQDLGQGYQPQHF.

The chain is built from TRBV27 and TRBJ1-1, with TRBD1 matching over 9 bases. Germline V CDR1 and CDR2: MNHEY, SMNVEV (reference sequence). J gave up 2 bases and V 6 bases, and 4 bases lay outside the gene matches. The CDR3 consists of 14 residues. CDR3: CASRKTGGNTEAFF. CDR3 nucleotides: TGTGCCAGCAGAAAGACAGGGGGTAACACTGAAGCTTTCTTT.

There are a few counts of this clone. The rearrangement links TRBV6-1 to TRBJ1-2; D is undetermined. V was pared by 1 base and J by 4 bases, with 10 bases between. CDR3 length: 14 amino acids. Germline CDR1 reads MNHNS; CDR2 reads SASEGT. Written as DNA, the CDR3 is TGTGCCAGCAGTGAAGGAATACTAGCCTATGGCTACACCTTC. Translating gives CASSEGILAYGYTF.

The CDR3 sequence: CASSGQGQETQYF. As DNA, the CDR3 is TGTGCCAGCAGCGGACAGGGCCAAGAGACCCAGTACTTC. The chain joins TRBV6-5 to TRBJ2-5; TRBD1 matches 8 bases. V lost 6 bases to trimming and J lost 1 base; unmatched junction nucleotides: 1. Germline V gene sequence: CDR1 MNHEY, CDR2 SVGAGI. The CDR3 loop spans 13 amino acids.

CDR3 sequence reads: CASSPRGRGYTF. As DNA, the CDR3 is TGTGCCAGCAGTCCAAGGGGGCGAGGCTACACCTTC. This chain uses TRBV28 with TRBJ1-2; 7 bases map to TRBD1. V lost 5 bases, J lost 8 bases, and 5 bases stayed unmatched. CDR1 and CDR2 from the germline V gene are MDHEN and SYDVKM. This CDR3 is 12 amino acids long.

This chain connects TRBV27 to TRBJ1-5; 10 bases line up with TRBD1. J was trimmed by 2 bases and V by 9 bases; bases with no gene match: 10. CDR1 and CDR2 (germline): MNHEY, SMNVEV (reference sequence). The CDR3 runs to 16 residues. The CDR3 protein is CARTGTGVRGNQPQHF. CDR3 DNA: TGTGCCAGGACCGGGACAGGGGTTCGGGGCAATCAGCCCCAGCATTTT.

CDR3 residues: CASSPEGQGGTEAFF. The CDR3 DNA sequence: TGTGCCAGCTCACCAGAAGGTCAGGGGGGCACTGAAGCTTTCTTT. The rearrangement joins TRBV18 to TRBJ1-1; TRBD1 matches at 7 bases. CDR1 is KGHSH, CDR2 LQKENI, per germline. CDR3 length equals 15 residues. Trimming took 2 bases from V and 4 from J; bases not matched to a gene: 7.

The rearrangement links TRBV5-6 to TRBJ2-4, with D tentatively TRBD1 (6 bases). The germline CDR1 and CDR2 sequences are SGHDT and YYEEEE. The germline V and J ends were trimmed by 0 bases and 0 bases, with 10 bases remaining between them. The CDR3 contains 16 residues. The CDR3 DNA sequence: TGTGCCAGCAGCTTGGAAACAGGGATAGCCAAAAACATTCAGTACTTC. Translation: CASSLETGIAKNIQYF.

This chain links TRBV6-1 with TRBJ1-4; 8 bases align to TRBD1. J lost 3 bases, V lost 5 bases, and 2 bases had no gene match. Germline CDR1 is MNHNS and CDR2 is SASEGT. The CDR3 spans 14 residues. CDR3 nucleotides: TGTGCCAGCAGTCAGGGGGCCCCTAATGAAAAACTGTTTTTT. It encodes CASSQGAPNEKLFF.

The J gene is TRBJ2-3, the V gene TRBV27; 9 bases align to TRBD1. V lost 4 bases, J lost 5 bases, and 4 bases stayed unmatched. CDR1 is MNHEY and CDR2 is SMNVEV in the germline V gene (reference sequence). The CDR3 runs 14 residues. This CDR3 reads CASSSWTGVDTQYF. The CDR3 DNA reads TGTGCCAGCAGTTCATGGACAGGGGTAGATACGCAGTATTTT.

This chain links TRBV28 with TRBJ2-6; D not resolved. CDR1 is MDHEN and CDR2 is SYDVKM in the germline V gene. There are 15 residues in the CDR3. Trimming removed 5 bases from V and 0 bases from J, with 8 bases in between. CDR3 nucleotide sequence: TGTGCCAGCAGTATTTGGAGCTCTGGGGCCAACGTCCTGACTTTC. It encodes CASSIWSSGANVLTF.

This chain connects TRBV27 to TRBJ2-1, with TRBD2 matching 15 bases. There are 15 residues in the CDR3. CDR1 is MNHEY and CDR2 is SMNVEV in the germline V gene (reference sequence). Unmatched junction bases numbered 4, after V lost 6 bases and J lost 7 bases. CDR3 nucleotide sequence: TGTGCCAGCAGCCGAGGGACTAGCGGGGGGAATGAGCAGTTCTTC. Its protein is CASSRGTSGGNEQFF.

Written as DNA, the CDR3 is TGTGCCAGCACCGGCTGGGGAGACACTGAAGCTTTCTTT. Its translation is CASTGWGDTEAFF. The V call is TRBV28, the J call TRBJ1-1; D is unresolved. The CDR3 contains 13 residues. Germline V gene lookup returns CDR1 MDHEN and CDR2 SYDVKM. Trimming cost V 7 bases and J 3 bases, with 12 bases left between them.

This clone was recorded once. This rearrangement joins TRBV4-1 to TRBJ2-1, with D maybe TRBD1 (5 bases). Germline CDR1 MGHRA, CDR2 YSYEKL. The CDR3 loop spans 17 amino acids. The ends were cut back, 0 bases at V and 6 bases at J, with 18 bases in the middle. The CDR3 loop is CASSQDLRTRGFNEQFF. The DNA of the CDR3 is TGCGCCAGCAGCCAAGATCTGCGGACAAGGGGTTTCAATGAGCAGTTCTTC.

The chain links TRBV29-1 to TRBJ2-1; the match to TRBD1 covers 8 bases. V gave up 4 bases and J gave up 3 bases; unmatched junction bases: 2. Per the germline V gene, CDR1 is SQVTM and CDR2 is ANQGSEA. The CDR3 extends over 13 amino acids. The CDR3 region is CSVGTGGYNEQFF. CDR3 sequence (DNA): TGCAGCGTTGGAACAGGGGGCTACAATGAGCAGTTCTTC.

The rearrangement links TRBV7-2 to TRBJ2-7; maybe TRBD1 (6 bases). Germline-derived CDR1 and CDR2 are SGHTA and FQGNSA. Trimming pared 1 base from V and 2 bases from J, leaving 12 bases between. CDR3 length: 15 residues. This chain's CDR3 is CASSLELGAAYEQYV. The CDR3 DNA follows: TGTGCCAGCAGCTTAGAGTTGGGGGCTGCCTACGAGCAGTACGTC.

The CDR3 loop is CASSTPGSYNEQFF. DNA of the CDR3: TGTGCCAGTAGTACACCCGGCTCCTACAATGAGCAGTTCTTC. The chain recombines TRBV19 with TRBJ2-1; D ambiguous. Germline V gene sequence: CDR1 LNHDA, CDR2 SQIVND (reference sequence). This CDR3 contains 14 residues. The germline V and J ends were trimmed by 4 bases and 0 bases, with 7 bases remaining between them.

The gene calls are TRBV7-9 and TRBJ1-5; D not resolved. The V gene's germline CDR1 is SEHNR and CDR2 FQNEAQ (reference sequence). The CDR3 has 12 amino acids. Deletions cut 2 bases from V and 4 bases from J, with 3 bases between. Here the CDR3 DNA reads TGTGCCAGCAGCTTATATAATCAGCCCCAGCATTTT. Residues: CASSLYNQPQHF.

V gene TRBV11-2 combines with J gene TRBJ2-5; TRBD1 matches 8 bases. This CDR3 region has 15 residues. Germline CDR1 reads SGHAT; CDR2 reads FQNNGV. V gave up 5 bases and J gave up 9 bases; unmatched junction bases: 14. For the CDR3, the DNA is TGTGCCAGCAGCCCCATGGGCGGGACAGGCAATTCCCAGTACTTC. Protein sequence: CASSPMGGTGNSQYF.

This sequence joins TRBV6-1 and TRBJ1-2, with D unresolved. V was pared by 8 bases and J by 3 bases, with 16 bases between. Looked up from germline, CDR1 is MNHNS and CDR2 is SASEGT. There are 14 residues in the CDR3. The CDR3 DNA reads as TGTGCCAGCTTAGCAGAAATCAATTACTATGGCTACACCTTC. This gives the protein CASLAEINYYGYTF.

V gene TRBV6-5 combines with J gene TRBJ1-1; 8 bases are shared with TRBD1. There are 15 residues in the CDR3. Trimming took 6 bases from V and 0 from J; bases not matched to a gene: 6. Germline V gives CDR1 MNHEY, CDR2 SVGAGI. CDR3 region: CASRSRDRLNTEAFF. As DNA, the CDR3 is TGTGCCAGCAGATCCCGGGACAGGTTGAACACTGAAGCTTTCTTT.

This chain links TRBV2 with TRBJ2-3; D is possibly TRBD1 (6 bases). Trimming removed 8 bases from V and 5 bases from J, with 17 bases in between. The CDR3 length is 14 residues. From germline, CDR1 is SNHLY and CDR2 FYNNEI. CDR3 in amino acids: CASLSVQGLDTQYF. CDR3 coding DNA: TGTGCCAGCTTGTCGGTACAGGGATTAGATACGCAGTATTTT.

The chain recombines TRBV4-2 with TRBJ2-1; D remains unclear. This CDR3 is built from 13 residues. V lost 1 base, J lost 8 bases, and 9 bases lay in between. Per germline, CDR1 LGHNA and CDR2 YNFKEQ. The CDR3 region is CASSQALSDEQFF. The CDR3 bases are TGTGCCAGCAGCCAAGCCTTATCGGATGAGCAGTTCTTC.